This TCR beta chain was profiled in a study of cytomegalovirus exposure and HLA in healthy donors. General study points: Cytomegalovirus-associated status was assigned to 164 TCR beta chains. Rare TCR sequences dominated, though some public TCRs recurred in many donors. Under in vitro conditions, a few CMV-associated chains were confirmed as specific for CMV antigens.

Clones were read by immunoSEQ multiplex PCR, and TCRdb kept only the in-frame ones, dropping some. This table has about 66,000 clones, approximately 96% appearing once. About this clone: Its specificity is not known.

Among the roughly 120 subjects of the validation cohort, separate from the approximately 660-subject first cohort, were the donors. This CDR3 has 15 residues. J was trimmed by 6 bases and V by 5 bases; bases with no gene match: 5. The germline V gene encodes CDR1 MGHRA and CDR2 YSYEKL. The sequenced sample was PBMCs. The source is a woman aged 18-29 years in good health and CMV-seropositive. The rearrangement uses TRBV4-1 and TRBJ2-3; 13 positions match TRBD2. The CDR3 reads CASSGTSGRADTQYF. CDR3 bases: TGCGCCAGCAGCGGTACTAGCGGGAGGGCGGATACGCAGTATTTT.